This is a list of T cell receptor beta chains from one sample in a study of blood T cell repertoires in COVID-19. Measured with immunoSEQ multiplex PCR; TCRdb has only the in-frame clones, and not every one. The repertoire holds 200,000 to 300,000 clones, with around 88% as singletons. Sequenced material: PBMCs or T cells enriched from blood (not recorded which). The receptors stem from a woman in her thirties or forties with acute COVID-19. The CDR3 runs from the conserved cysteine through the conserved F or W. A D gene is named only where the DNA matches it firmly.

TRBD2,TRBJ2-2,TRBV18,CASSPGLAGASGELFF
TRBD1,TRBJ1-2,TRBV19,CASSTRQGRAGYTF
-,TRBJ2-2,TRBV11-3,CASAVTGELFF
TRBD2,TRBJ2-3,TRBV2,CASSEIAGGRGDTQYF
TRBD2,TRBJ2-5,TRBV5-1,CASSLGGTSGSSQETQYF
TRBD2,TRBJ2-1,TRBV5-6,CASAGGVSASNEQFF
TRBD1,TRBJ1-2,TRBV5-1,CASSLDGQGRGYTF
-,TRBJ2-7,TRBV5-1,CASSLEAGTYEQYF
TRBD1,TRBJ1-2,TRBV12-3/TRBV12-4,CASSSGTGAGYTF
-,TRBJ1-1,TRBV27,CASTPSRGTEAFF
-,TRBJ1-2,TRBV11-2,CASRNKTGNYGYTF
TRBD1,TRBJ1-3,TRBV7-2,CASSSQGSSGNTIYF
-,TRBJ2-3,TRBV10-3,CAISQGTDTQYF
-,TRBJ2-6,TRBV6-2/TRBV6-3,CASSYYLPTVISGANVLTF
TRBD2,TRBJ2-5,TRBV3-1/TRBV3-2,CASSPAGTSAETQYF
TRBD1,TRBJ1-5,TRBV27,CASSPTGRGENQPQHF
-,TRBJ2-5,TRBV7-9,CASSLSAVAQYF
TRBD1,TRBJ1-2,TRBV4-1,CASSQAGTGVYGYTF
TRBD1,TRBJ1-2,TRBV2,CASRGQGYGYTF
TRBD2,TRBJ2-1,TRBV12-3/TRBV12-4,CASRGREGEQFF
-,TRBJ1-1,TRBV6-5,CASSSPRGVATEAFF
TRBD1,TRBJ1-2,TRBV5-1,CASSLVGTGANYGYTF
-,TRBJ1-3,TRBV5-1,CASSLSGGRSTGNTIYF
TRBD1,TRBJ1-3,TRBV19,CASSWTPGGLPGNTIYF
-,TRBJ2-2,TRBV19,CASSIRLKQGKTGELFF
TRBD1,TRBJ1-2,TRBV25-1,CASSPAGRGDYGYTF
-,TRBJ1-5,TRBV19,CASSWAEENQPQHF
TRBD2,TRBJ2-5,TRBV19,CASSSGGGETQYF
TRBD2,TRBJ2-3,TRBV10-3,CAISYPGLAEDTQYF
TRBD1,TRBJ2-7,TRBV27,CASSSQGAKFYEQYF
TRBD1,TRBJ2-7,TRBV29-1,CSVDTQGDEQYF
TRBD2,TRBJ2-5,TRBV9,CASSAGTSGGLYQETQYF
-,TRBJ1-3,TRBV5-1,CASSSQPTGPSSGNTIYF
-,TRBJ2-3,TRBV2,CASSRSPLREDTQYF
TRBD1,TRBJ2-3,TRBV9,CASSARTGVAPDTQYF
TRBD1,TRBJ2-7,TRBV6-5,CASRDRQGAAYEQYF
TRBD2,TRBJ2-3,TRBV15,CATRTSGLATQYF
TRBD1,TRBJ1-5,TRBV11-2,CASSFRQGPQPQHF
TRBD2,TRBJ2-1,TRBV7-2,CASSPTTSGGASEQFF
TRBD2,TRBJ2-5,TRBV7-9,CASSFGSGGPKETQYF
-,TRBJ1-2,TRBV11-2,CASSHVVGYGYTF
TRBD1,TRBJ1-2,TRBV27,CASSRETGNYGYTF
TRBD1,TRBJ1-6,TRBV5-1,CASSLNRGNSPLHF
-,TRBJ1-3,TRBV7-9,CASSYGLNSGNTIYF
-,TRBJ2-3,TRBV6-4,CASSDSQGAGTQYF
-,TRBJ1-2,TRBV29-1,CSASGGFYGYTF
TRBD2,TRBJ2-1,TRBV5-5,CASSQNGTSGYEQFF
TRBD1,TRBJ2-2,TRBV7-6,CASSLNAGQGSTGELFF
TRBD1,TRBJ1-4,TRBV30,CAWSVPTGGNEKLFF
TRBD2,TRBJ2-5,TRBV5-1,CASSAGLAGVETQYF
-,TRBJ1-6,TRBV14,CASSQEGGRLNSPLHF
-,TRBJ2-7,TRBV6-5,CASRITGPYEQYF